The present TCR beta chain was sequenced within a study of T cell repertoires in cytomegalovirus infection. Regarding the study as a whole: Carriers of CMV and the relevant HLA type were discriminated by public TCR beta frequency. Predominance within the ex vivo response was attributable to HLA-C-restricted CMV-specific TCR beta clonotypes.

This clonotype was observed at least ten times. No antigen is known for it. The CDR3 sequence is 11 residues long. With 3 bases removed from V and 10 bases from J, the gap between germline ends came to 9 bases. CDR1 MNHEY and CDR2 SVGAGI come from the germline V gene. TCRdb used MiXCR to reprocess the reads, holding one entry per CDR3 protein. The repertoire includes roughly 90,000 distinct CDR3 sequences, 25% to 30% of them detected once, and roughly 71% sits in the top ten. V is TRBV6-5 and J is TRBJ2-5; TRBD1 is a possible D gene (5 bases). This receptor was identified in a human donor in good health (CMV status not recorded). Some clones in this sample may be carry-over from other donors' samples. Sequenced material: CD8+ T cells from cultured PBMCs, taken from culture after CMV antigen stimulation. CDR3 DNA: TGTGCCAGCAGTTATGGGGCTAGCCAGTACTTC. Its protein product is CASSYGASQYF.